This entry is about one T cell receptor beta chain. Its antigen is unknown. This specimen comes from a study of radiation and T cells in renal cell carcinoma. Germline V gene lookup returns CDR1 SGHTA and CDR2 FQGTGA. Between the trimmed V and J ends, which lost 5 bases and 0 bases, there was a span of 7 bases. The CDR3 length is 13 residues. Profiled with immunoSEQ multiplex PCR; TCRdb holds only in-frame clones, not every one. The sample records roughly 170,000 clones, 88% being singletons. Study results and limitations: In blood, top tumor clones expanded by 2 weeks, shrinking by 4.

As for time point: blood 4 weeks post-SBRT, at nephrectomy. The treatment denotes: 15 Gy SBRT to primary tumor, nephrectomy 4 weeks later. Nephrectomy followed 15 Gy stereotactic body radiation by 4 weeks. Serial blood draws occurred at baseline and 2 and 4 weeks post-SBRT. The patient's renal cell carcinoma had clear cell pathology. The chain is built from TRBV7-3 and TRBJ1-1; D is uncertain. This clonotype was obtained from a woman aged 50 to 60 with renal cell carcinoma. Material: blood, obtained from a patient whose treatment included radiotherapy and nephrectomy. DNA for the CDR3: TGTGCCAGCAGCCAAAGGTTGAACACTGAAGCTTTCTTT. This translates into CASSQRLNTEAFF.